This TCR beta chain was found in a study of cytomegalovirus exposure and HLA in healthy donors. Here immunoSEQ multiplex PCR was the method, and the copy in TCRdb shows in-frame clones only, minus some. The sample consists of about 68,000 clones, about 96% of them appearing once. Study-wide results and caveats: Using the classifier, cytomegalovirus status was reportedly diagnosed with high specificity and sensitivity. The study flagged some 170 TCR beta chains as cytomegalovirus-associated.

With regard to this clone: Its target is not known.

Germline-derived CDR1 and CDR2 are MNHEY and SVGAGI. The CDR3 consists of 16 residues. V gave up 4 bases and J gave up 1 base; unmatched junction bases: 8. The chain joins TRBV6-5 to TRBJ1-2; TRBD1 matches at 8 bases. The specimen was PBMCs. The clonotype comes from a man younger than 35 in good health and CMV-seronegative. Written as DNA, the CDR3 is TGTGCCAGCAGTTCCGGGACAGGCCTTCTTAACTATGGCTACACCTTC. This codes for CASSSGTGLLNYGYTF.